This T cell receptor beta chain appears in the sequencing data of a study of blood T cells in healthy people across ages. The germline V gene encodes CDR1 SGHTA and CDR2 FQGNSA. With 5 bases clipped from V and 4 bases from J, the junction kept 8 bases outside the gene matches. The CDR3 runs 15 residues. For the second PCR, which ran for about 6 to 11 cycles, a sample-barcoded 5' primer and a J-beta primer mix were used. MiXCR was run by TCRdb on the 5' RACE reads, yielding one entry per CDR3 protein. The table shows hundreds of thousands of distinct CDR3 sequences, with approximately 67% occurring only once.

The sample consisted of blood. V and J are TRBV7-2 and TRBJ2-7; 10 bases are shared with TRBD2. This clonotype was sampled from a man younger than 40 in good health. The CDR3 spells CASSITSGADYEQYF. The CDR3 bases are TGTGCCAGCAGCATTACTAGCGGGGCCGATTACGAGCAGTACTTC.